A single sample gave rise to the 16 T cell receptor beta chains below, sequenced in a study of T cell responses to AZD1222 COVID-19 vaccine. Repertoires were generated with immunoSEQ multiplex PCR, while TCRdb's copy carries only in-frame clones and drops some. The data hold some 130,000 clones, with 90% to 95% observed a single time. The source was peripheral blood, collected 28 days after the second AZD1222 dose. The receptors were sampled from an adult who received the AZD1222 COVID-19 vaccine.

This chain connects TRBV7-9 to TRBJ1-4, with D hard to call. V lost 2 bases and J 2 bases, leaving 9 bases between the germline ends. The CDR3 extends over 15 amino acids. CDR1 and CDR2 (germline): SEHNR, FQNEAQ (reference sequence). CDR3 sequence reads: CASSLSGSTNEKLFF. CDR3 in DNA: TGTGCCAGCAGCTTAAGTGGCAGTACTAATGAAAAACTGTTTTTT.

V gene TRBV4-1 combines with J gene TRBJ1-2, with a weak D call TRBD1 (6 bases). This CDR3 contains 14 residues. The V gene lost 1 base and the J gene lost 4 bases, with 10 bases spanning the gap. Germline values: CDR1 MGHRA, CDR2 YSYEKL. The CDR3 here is CASSQVQGGYGYTF. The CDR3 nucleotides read TGCGCCAGCAGCCAAGTACAGGGTGGCTATGGCTACACCTTC.

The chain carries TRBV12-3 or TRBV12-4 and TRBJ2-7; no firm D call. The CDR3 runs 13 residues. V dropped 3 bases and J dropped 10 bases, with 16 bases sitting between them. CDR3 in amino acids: CASSFEWSLGQYF. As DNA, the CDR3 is TGTGCCAGCAGTTTCGAGTGGTCGCTAGGCCAGTACTTC.

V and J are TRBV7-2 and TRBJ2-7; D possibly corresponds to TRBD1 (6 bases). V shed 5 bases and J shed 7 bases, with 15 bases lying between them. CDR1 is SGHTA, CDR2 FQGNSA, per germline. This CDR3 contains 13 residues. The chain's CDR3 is CASSPPADREQYF. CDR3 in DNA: TGTGCCAGCAGCCCCCCCGCCGACAGGGAGCAGTACTTC. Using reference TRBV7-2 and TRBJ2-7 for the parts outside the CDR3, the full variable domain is GAGVSQSPSNKVTEKGKDVELRCDPISGHTALYWYRQSLGQGLEFLIYFQGNSAPDKSGLPSDRFSAERTGGSVSTLTIQRTQQEDSAVYLCASSPPADREQYFGPGTRLTVT.

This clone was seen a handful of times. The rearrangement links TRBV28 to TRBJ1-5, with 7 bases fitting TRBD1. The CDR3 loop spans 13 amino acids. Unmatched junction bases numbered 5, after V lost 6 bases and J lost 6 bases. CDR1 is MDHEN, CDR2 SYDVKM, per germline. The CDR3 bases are TGTGCCAGCAGACAGGGGATAGTTCAGCCCCAGCATTTT. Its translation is CASRQGIVQPQHF.

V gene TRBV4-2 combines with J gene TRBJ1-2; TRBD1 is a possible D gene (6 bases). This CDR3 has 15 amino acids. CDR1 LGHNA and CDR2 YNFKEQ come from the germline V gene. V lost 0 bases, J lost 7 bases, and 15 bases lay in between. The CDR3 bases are TGTGCCAGCAGCCAAGATCGTGACCGGGGGCCTGGCTACACCTTC. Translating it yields CASSQDRDRGPGYTF.

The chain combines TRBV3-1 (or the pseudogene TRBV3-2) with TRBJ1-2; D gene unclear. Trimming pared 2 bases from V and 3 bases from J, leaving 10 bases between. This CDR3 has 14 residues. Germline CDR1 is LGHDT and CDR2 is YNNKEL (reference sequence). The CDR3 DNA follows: TGTGCCAGCAGCCAATGGGGTTCGGACTATGGCTACACCTTC. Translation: CASSQWGSDYGYTF.

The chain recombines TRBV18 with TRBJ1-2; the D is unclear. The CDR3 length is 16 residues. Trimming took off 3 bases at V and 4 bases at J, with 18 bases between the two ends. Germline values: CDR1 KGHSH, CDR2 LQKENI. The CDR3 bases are TGTGCCAGCTCACCTTCGGAGGGCAGAGCGATCTATGGCTACACCTTC. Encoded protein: CASSPSEGRAIYGYTF.

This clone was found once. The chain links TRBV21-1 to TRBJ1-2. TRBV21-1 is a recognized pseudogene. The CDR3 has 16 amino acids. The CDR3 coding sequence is TGTGCCAGCAGCAATTGGGCCTCGTTCAGGAGGGATGGCTACACCTTC. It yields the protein CASSNWASFRRDGYTF.

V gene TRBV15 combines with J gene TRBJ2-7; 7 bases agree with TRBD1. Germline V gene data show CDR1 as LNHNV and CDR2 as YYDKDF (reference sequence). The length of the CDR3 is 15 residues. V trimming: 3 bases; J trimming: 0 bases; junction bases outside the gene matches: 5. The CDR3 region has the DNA TGTGCCACCAGCAGTGAGGGACAGACCTCCTACGAGCAGTACTTC. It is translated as CATSSEGQTSYEQYF.

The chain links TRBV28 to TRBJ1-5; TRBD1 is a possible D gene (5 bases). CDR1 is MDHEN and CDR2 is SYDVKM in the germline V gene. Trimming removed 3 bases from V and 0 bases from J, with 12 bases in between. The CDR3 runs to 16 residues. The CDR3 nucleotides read TGTGCCAGCAGTTTGGGCGGGGCCGATAGCAATCAGCCCCAGCATTTT. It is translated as CASSLGGADSNQPQHF.

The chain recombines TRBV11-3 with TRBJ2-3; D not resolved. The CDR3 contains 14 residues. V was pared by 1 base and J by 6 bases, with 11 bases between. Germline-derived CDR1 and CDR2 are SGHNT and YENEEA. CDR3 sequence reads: CASSLGRSMDTQYF. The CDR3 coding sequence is TGTGCCAGCAGCTTAGGCAGATCGATGGATACGCAGTATTTT.

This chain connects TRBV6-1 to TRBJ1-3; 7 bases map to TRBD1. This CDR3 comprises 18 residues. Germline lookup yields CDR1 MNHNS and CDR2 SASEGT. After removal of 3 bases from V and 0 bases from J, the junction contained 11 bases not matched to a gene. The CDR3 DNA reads TGTGCCAGCAGTGATGGGCCCAGAGGGGGCAGCTCTGGAAACACCATATATTTT. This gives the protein CASSDGPRGGSSGNTIYF.

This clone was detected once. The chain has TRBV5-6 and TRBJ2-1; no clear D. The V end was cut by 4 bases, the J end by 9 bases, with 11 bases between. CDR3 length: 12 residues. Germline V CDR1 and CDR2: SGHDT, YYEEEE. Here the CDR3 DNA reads TGTGCCAGCAGCGATAGGGTCGGTGAGCAGTTCTTC. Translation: CASSDRVGEQFF.

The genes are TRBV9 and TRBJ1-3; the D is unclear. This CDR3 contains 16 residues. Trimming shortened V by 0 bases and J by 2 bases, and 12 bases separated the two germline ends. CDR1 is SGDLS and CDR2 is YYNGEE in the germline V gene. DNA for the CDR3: TGTGCCAGCAGCGTAGTCGACCTTCCTACTGGAAACACCATATATTTT. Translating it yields CASSVVDLPTGNTIYF. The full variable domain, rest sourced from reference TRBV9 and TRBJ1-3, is DSGVTQTPKHLITATGQRVTLRCSPRSGDLSVYWYQQSLDQGLQFLIQYYNGEERAKGNILERFSAQQFPDLHSELNLSSLELGDSALYFCASSVVDLPTGNTIYFGEGSWLTVV.

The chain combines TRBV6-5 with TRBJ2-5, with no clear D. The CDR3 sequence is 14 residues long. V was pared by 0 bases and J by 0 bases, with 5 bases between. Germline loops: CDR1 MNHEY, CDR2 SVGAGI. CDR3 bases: TGTGCCAGCAGTTACTCATTAAACCAAGAGACCCAGTACTTC. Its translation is CASSYSLNQETQYF.